This T cell receptor beta chain was captured by sequencing in a study of OX40 agonist ivuxolimab in advanced cancers. Study summary: It was ivuxolimab, an agonistic anti-OX40 (CD134) antibody, that patients were treated with.

Only in-frame clones appear in the TCRdb table, and some are missing; sequencing was by immunoSEQ multiplex PCR. This table has 68,000 or so clones, around 86% appearing once. The TCR originated in an adult with an advanced solid tumor such as melanoma, head and neck, liver or kidney cancer. The sample was CD4+ or CD8+ T cells sorted from blood, taken in a trial of the OX40 agonist ivuxolimab.

The CDR3 DNA reads TGTGCCACCAGCAGATCTGGGGGGGGGTGGCACAATGAGCAGTTCTTC. Residues: CATSRSGGGWHNEQFF. The chain is built from TRBV15 and TRBJ2-1, with TRBD2 matching over 7 bases. J was trimmed by 5 bases and V by 2 bases; bases with no gene match: 9. The CDR3 is made up of 16 amino acids. From germline, CDR1 is LNHNV and CDR2 YYDKDF (reference sequence).